The T cell receptor beta chain described here comes from a study of T cells in Graves' hyperthyroidism and ophthalmopathy. Study summary: Any treatment followed the collection of peripheral blood at initial diagnosis.

The study, taken as a whole, reports: Ophthalmopathy and stable hyperthyroidism were separated by a 13 V-J model. Most expanded thyroid clonotypes above 0.001 recurred in blood. It was a median around 6 months before onset that the model predicted ophthalmopathy.

This clonotype was detected many times. Its target is unknown. The germline V gene encodes CDR1 MDHEN and CDR2 SYDVKM. The V end was cut by 5 bases, the J end by 2 bases, with 16 bases between. The CDR3 has 15 residues. TCR beta CDR3 regions were amplified from RNA transcripts. A set of HTBI primers served as the primers for a first-round RT-PCR of the TCR CDR3. TCRdb recomputed calls from the multiplex PCR reads with MiXCR, one row per CDR3 protein. The data contain around 600,000 distinct CDR3 sequences, approximately 15% of them singletons. Input material: blood. J is TRBJ2-7 and V is TRBV28; tentative D call: TRBD1 (5 bases). The source is a young woman with Graves' ophthalmopathy. The CDR3 loop reads CASSTPGSSAYEQYF. The DNA of the CDR3 is TGTGCCAGCAGTACCCCAGGGTCCTCAGCCTACGAGCAGTACTTC. The whole variable domain, remainder taken from reference TRBV28 and TRBJ2-7, is DVKVTQSSRYLVKRTGEKVFLECVQDMDHENMFWYRQDPGLGLRLIYFSYDVKMKEKGDIPEGYSVSREKKERFSLILESASTNQTSMYLCASSTPGSSAYEQYFGPGTRLTVT.